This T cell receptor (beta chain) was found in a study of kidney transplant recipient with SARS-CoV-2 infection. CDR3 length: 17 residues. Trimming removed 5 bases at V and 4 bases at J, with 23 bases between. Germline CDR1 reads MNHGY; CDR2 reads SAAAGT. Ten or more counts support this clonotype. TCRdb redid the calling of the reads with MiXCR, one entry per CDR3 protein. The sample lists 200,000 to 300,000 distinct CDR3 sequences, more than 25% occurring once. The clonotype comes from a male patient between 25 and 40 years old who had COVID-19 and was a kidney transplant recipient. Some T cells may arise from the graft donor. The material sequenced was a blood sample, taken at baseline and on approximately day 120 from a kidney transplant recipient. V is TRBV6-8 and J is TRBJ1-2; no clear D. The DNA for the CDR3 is TGTGCCAGCAGTGGAGACGTACGCTCTAGAAAGACCTATGGCTACACCTTC. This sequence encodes CASSGDVRSRKTYGYTF.